These 23 T cell receptor beta chains were all obtained from the same sample, sequenced in a study of T cells in Graves' hyperthyroidism and ophthalmopathy. Template material for amplifying TCR beta CDR3 regions consisted of RNA transcripts. RT-PCR in the first round (using the HTBI primer set) targeted the TCR CDR3. A single record per CDR3 protein comes from TCRdb applying MiXCR to the multiplex PCR reads. The repertoire holds 500,000 to 750,000 distinct CDR3 sequences, with around 46% as singletons. The sample was peripheral blood or thyroid tissue (not recorded which). These TCRs come from a woman aged 18-29 years with Graves' hyperthyroidism.

This chain joins TRBV6-6 and TRBJ2-7, with D tentatively TRBD1 (6 bases). Trimming shortened V by 5 bases and J by 2 bases, and 22 bases separated the two germline ends. CDR1 MNHNY and CDR2 SVGAGI come from the germline V gene (reference sequence). This CDR3 region has 17 residues. CDR3 bases: TGTGCCAGCAGTCCTCGACCGTGGACAGAACTGACCTACGAGCAGTACTTC. This sequence encodes CASSPRPWTELTYEQYF.

This clonotype appeared many times. This chain joins TRBV3-1 and TRBJ2-5, with TRBD1 identical over 9 bases. This CDR3 region has 15 residues. Trimming removed 2 bases from V and 5 bases from J; junction bases left unmatched: 6. Looked up from germline, CDR1 is LGHDT and CDR2 is YNNKEL (reference sequence). CDR3: CASSQIDRGTETQYF. The CDR3 bases are TGTGCCAGCAGCCAAATCGACAGGGGGACGGAGACCCAGTACTTC.

In the case of this clonotype: Possible read error: a much larger clone is one base away. The chain has TRBV2 and TRBJ2-7; 8 positions match TRBD2. The CDR3 covers 13 residues. Unmatched junction bases numbered 4, after V lost 2 bases and J lost 7 bases. CDR1 SNHLY and CDR2 FYNNEI come from the germline V gene. In DNA, the CDR3 is TGTGCCAGCAGTGAACGGGAGGGCGTTGAGCAGTACTTC. This encodes CASSEREGVEQYF.

This sequence joins TRBV20-1 and TRBJ1-4, with TRBD1 identical over 8 bases. Trimming at V came to 3 bases and at J to 5 bases, leaving 5 bases not matched to a gene. CDR3 length: 14 residues. Germline lookup yields CDR1 DFQATT and CDR2 SNEGSKA (reference sequence). The CDR3 loop reads CSARGTGTNEKLFF. In DNA form, the CDR3 reads TGCAGTGCTAGGGGGACAGGCACGAATGAAAAACTGTTTTTT.

The J gene is TRBJ2-1, the V gene TRBV2; D is perhaps TRBD1 (6 bases). The germline V gene encodes CDR1 SNHLY and CDR2 FYNNEI. The CDR3 contains 12 residues. V was shortened by 6 bases and J by 4 bases, with 7 bases between the two germline ends. CDR3 sequence (DNA): TGTGCCAGCAGAGACAGGTACAATGAGCAGTTCTTC. It translates to CASRDRYNEQFF. Filled out from reference TRBV2 and TRBJ2-1, the complete variable domain reads EPEVTQTPSHQVTQMGQEVILRCVPISNHLYFYWYRQILGQKVEFLVSFYNNEISEKSEIFDDQFSVERPDGSNFTLKIRSTKLEDSAMYFCASRDRYNEQFFGPGTRLTVL.

V usage is TRBV6-4 and J usage is TRBJ2-2; no clear D gene. The CDR3 runs 14 residues. From germline, CDR1 is MRHNA and CDR2 SNTAGT. Trimming cost V 3 bases and J 3 bases, with 8 bases left between them. This CDR3 is CASSEGSDTGELFF. CDR3 in DNA: TGTGCCAGCAGTGAAGGGTCGGACACCGGGGAGCTGTTTTTT.

This chain connects TRBV4-2 to TRBJ1-6; D possibly corresponds to TRBD1 (6 bases). Trimming pared 1 base from V and 4 bases from J, leaving 14 bases between. The CDR3 totals 17 residues. Germline V CDR1 and CDR2: LGHNA, YNFKEQ. CDR3 nucleotide sequence: TGTGCCAGCAGCCAAGTGGAGGTGGGGGCTTATAATTCACCCCTCCACTTT. Its translation is CASSQVEVGAYNSPLHF.

This clonotype was found many times. In DNA form, the CDR3 reads TGTGCCAGCAGCTTAGCCGGGGGACAGGGGCGAACCGGGGAGCTGTTTTTT. It is translated as CASSLAGGQGRTGELFF. This rearrangement joins TRBV13 to TRBJ2-2, with TRBD1 matching 10 bases. The CDR3 sequence is 17 residues long. Germline V gene data show CDR1 as PRHDT and CDR2 as FYEKMQ (reference sequence). V gave up 1 base and J gave up 5 bases; unmatched junction bases: 7. The complete variable domain, with remaining parts taken from reference TRBV13 and TRBJ2-2, reads AAGVIQSPRHLIKEKRETATLKCYPIPRHDTVYWYQQGPGQDPQFLISFYEKMQSDKGSIPDRFSAQQFSDYHSELNMSSLELGDSALYFCASSLAGGQGRTGELFFGEGSRLTVL.

On this clonotype itself: With a much larger clone just one base away, this may be a read error. The CDR3 does not end in the conserved phenylalanine or tryptophan, so this is likely a read error. CDR3 sequence reads: CASSLALGGLFRETQYL. In DNA form, the CDR3 reads TGCGCCAGCAGCTTGGCCCTAGGGGGTTTATTTCGGGAGACCCAGTACCTC. The V gene is TRBV5-1, the J gene TRBJ2-5; TRBD1 might be the D (6 bases). Trimming removed 0 bases at V and 5 bases at J, with 20 bases between. Germline V gene data show CDR1 as SGHRS and CDR2 as YFSETQ. This CDR3 is 17 amino acids long.

This clonotype was counted many times. The chain couples TRBV25-1 to TRBJ2-7; no reliable D call. The V end was cut by 3 bases, the J end by 5 bases, with 8 bases between. The CDR3 consists of 12 residues. CDR1 MGHDK and CDR2 SYGVNS come from the germline V gene. The DNA of the CDR3 is TGTGCCAGCAGTGACCCCCCCGACGAGCAGTACTTC. Protein: CASSDPPDEQYF.

This clonotype was counted a few times. The chain recombines TRBV7-9 with TRBJ2-7, with 9 bases lining up with TRBD2. The DNA end favors TRBJ2-1, so the J call may be wrong. The CDR3 loop spans 15 amino acids. From germline, CDR1 is SEHNR and CDR2 FQNEAQ (reference sequence). The CDR3 sequence: CASSLASGSFSEQFF. Written as DNA, the CDR3 is TGTGCCAGCAGCTTAGCTAGCGGGAGTTTTAGTGAGCAGTTCTTC.

This clonotype was seen repeatedly, ten times or more. The chain joins TRBV5-1 to TRBJ2-7, with D possibly matching TRBD2 (6 bases). Trimming left V 0 bases short and J 2 bases short, with 15 bases between. The CDR3 covers 16 residues. CDR1 and CDR2 (germline): SGHRS, YFSETQ. CDR3 residues: CASSLVEGPLPYEQYF. CDR3 bases: TGCGCCAGCAGCTTGGTGGAGGGGCCTCTACCCTACGAGCAGTACTTC.

The V gene is TRBV29-1, the J gene TRBJ1-1; 8 bases line up with TRBD1. Germline CDR1 and CDR2: SQVTM and ANQGSEA. With 4 bases clipped from V and 4 bases from J, the junction kept 5 bases outside the gene matches. There are 13 residues in the CDR3. For the CDR3, the DNA is TGCAGCGTTGTAAAAGGACAGGGCACTGAAGCTTTCTTT. Protein sequence: CSVVKGQGTEAFF.

At least ten counts were recorded for this clonotype. The rearrangement uses TRBV24-1 and TRBJ2-1, with a tentative D call TRBD1 (6 bases). This CDR3 comprises 14 residues. V was cut by 1 base and J by 6 bases, with 9 bases left in between. Germline loops: CDR1 KGHDR, CDR2 SFDVKD. The CDR3 is CATSDFMDSNEQFF. The CDR3 DNA is TGTGCCACCAGTGATTTCATGGACAGCAATGAGCAGTTCTTC.

With respect to this clonotype: One end of the junction varies from germline; a read error may be responsible. The gene calls are TRBV7-7 and TRBJ2-7, with 7 bases that match TRBD1. Per the germline V gene, CDR1 is SSHAT and CDR2 is FNYEAQ (reference sequence). The CDR3 runs to 15 residues. CDR3 residues: CASSSWPKGAREQYF. DNA of the CDR3: TGTGCTAGCAGCTCATGGCCCAAGGGGGCTCGGGAGCAGTACTTC.

This clonotype was found a few times. This chain links TRBV2 with TRBJ1-1; 7 bases map to TRBD1. J lost 14 bases, V lost 8 bases, and 17 bases had no gene match. CDR1 is SNHLY and CDR2 is FYNNEI in the germline V gene. There are 13 residues in the CDR3. CDR3 sequence reads: CASLGQVGNEQFF. Written as DNA, the CDR3 is TGTGCCAGCCTTGGACAGGTCGGGAATGAGCAGTTCTTT.

The genes are TRBV14 and TRBJ2-7, with 8 bases matching TRBD2. With 3 bases clipped from V and 0 bases from J, the junction kept 7 bases outside the gene matches. The CDR3 sequence is 16 residues long. CDR1 and CDR2 from the germline V gene are SGHDN and FVKESK. The CDR3: CASSHETSGGSYEQYF. The CDR3 DNA sequence: TGTGCCAGCAGCCACGAAACTAGCGGTGGCTCCTACGAGCAGTACTTC.

There are many counts of this clonotype. This sequence joins TRBV10-2 and TRBJ2-7; 7 bases map to TRBD2. This CDR3 is built from 14 residues. CDR1 is WSHSY, CDR2 SAAADI, per germline. Trimming took 2 bases from V and 2 from J; bases not matched to a gene: 3. The CDR3 loop reads CASSELAAAYEQYF. CDR3 DNA sequence: TGCGCCAGCAGTGAGCTAGCGGCAGCCTACGAGCAGTACTTC.

This clonotype was detected many times. CDR3 loop: CASSPPGQAYEQYF. The CDR3, as DNA: TGTGCCAGCAGTCCACCGGGACAGGCCTACGAGCAGTACTTC. The chain carries TRBV2 and TRBJ2-7; TRBD1 matches 8 bases. CDR3 length: 14 amino acids. V lost 5 bases, J lost 2 bases, and 5 bases stayed unmatched. Germline CDR1 SNHLY, CDR2 FYNNEI. Together with reference TRBV2 and TRBJ2-7, the CDR3 gives the full variable domain: EPEVTQTPSHQVTQMGQEVILRCVPISNHLYFYWYRQILGQKVEFLVSFYNNEISEKSEIFDDQFSVERPDGSNFTLKIRSTKLEDSAMYFCASSPPGQAYEQYFGPGTRLTVT.

This chain uses TRBV29-1 with TRBJ1-5; D is uncertain. Per the germline V gene, CDR1 is SQVTM and CDR2 is ANQGSEA. The CDR3 is 15 amino acids. With 6 bases removed from V and 2 bases from J, the gap between germline ends came to 17 bases. CDR3 DNA: TGCAGCGTCCAACACAGTGTATTCGGCAATCAGCCCCAGCATTTT. It encodes CSVQHSVFGNQPQHF. Together with reference TRBV29-1 and TRBJ1-5, the CDR3 gives the full variable domain: SAVISQKPSRDICQRGTSLTIQCQVDSQVTMMFWYRQQPGQSLTLIATANQGSEATYESGFVIDKFPISRPNLTFSTLTVSNMSPEDSSIYLCSVQHSVFGNQPQHFGDGTRLSIL.

This rearrangement joins TRBV2 to TRBJ2-1; D might be TRBD2 (5 bases). The germline V gene encodes CDR1 SNHLY and CDR2 FYNNEI. CDR3 length: 14 residues. V was cut by 11 bases and J by 4 bases, with 18 bases left in between. The CDR3 region has the DNA TGTGCCGGGGAGCCGGGATCTGCTTACAATGAGCAGTTCTTC. Translation gives CAGEPGSAYNEQFF.

V and J are TRBV7-3 and TRBJ2-3; D not certain. From germline, CDR1 is SGHTA and CDR2 FQGTGA. The V end lost 1 base, the J end lost 0 bases, and 8 bases lay between the germline ends. CDR3 size: 15 residues. CDR3 region: CASSLSFPSTDTQYF. As DNA, the CDR3 is TGTGCCAGCAGCTTAAGCTTCCCTAGCACAGATACGCAGTATTTT.

The chain joins TRBV24-1 to TRBJ2-1; 11 nucleotides agree with TRBD2. Trimming removed 8 bases from V and 0 bases from J; junction bases left unmatched: 2. Per germline, CDR1 KGHDR and CDR2 SFDVKD. CDR3 length: 15 amino acids. DNA for the CDR3: TGTGCCACCAATAGCGGGAGGGCCTCCTACAATGAGCAGTTCTTC. This sequence encodes CATNSGRASYNEQFF.